This note documents a single T cell receptor beta chain sequence. Its target is unknown. The data stem from a study of OX40 agonist ivuxolimab in advanced cancers. The wider study: Prior therapy, whether anti-PD-1, anti-PD-L1 or anti-CTLA-4, was allowed, and approximately 40% had some. Study-wide results and limits: Some patients who did not respond also had low normalized T-cell clonal expansion. Expanded peripheral T cell antigen specificity was not determined. At doses 0.1 to 3.0 mg/kg, CD4+ and CD8+ clones expanded.

Clones were sequenced by immunoSEQ multiplex PCR, and TCRdb holds only the in-frame ones, with some missing. The repertoire holds tens of thousands of clones, around 90% seen once, with over 0.3% in the top ten. Specimen: CD4+ or CD8+ T cells sorted from blood, collected in a trial of the OX40 agonist ivuxolimab. The receptor comes from an adult with an advanced solid tumor such as melanoma, head and neck, liver or kidney cancer.

The CDR3 spells CAWRRDRGPYEQYF. In DNA, the CDR3 is TGTGCCTGGAGGAGGGACAGGGGGCCGTATGAGCAGTACTTC. This sequence joins TRBV30 and TRBJ2-7; 12 bases fit TRBD1. V lost 3 bases, J lost 7 bases, and 7 bases stayed unmatched. Germline loops: CDR1 GTSNPN, CDR2 SVGIG (reference sequence). The CDR3 is 14 residues long.